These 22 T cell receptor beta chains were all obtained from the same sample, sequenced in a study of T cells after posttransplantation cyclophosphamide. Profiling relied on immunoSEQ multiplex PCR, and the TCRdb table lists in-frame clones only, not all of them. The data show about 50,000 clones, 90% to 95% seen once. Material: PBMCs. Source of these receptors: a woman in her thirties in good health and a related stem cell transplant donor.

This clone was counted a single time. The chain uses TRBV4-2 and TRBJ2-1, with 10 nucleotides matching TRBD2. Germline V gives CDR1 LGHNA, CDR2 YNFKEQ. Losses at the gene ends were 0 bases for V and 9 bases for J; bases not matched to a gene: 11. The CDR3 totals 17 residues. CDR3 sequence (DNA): TGTGCCAGCAGCCAAGATGGAGACAGCGGGAGGGCCGGTGAGCAGTTCTTC. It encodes CASSQDGDSGRAGEQFF.

CDR3 DNA sequence: TGTGCCAGTAGTCAGGGGGCAGGGGAGACCCAGTACTTC. Encoded protein: CASSQGAGETQYF. The rearrangement joins TRBV19 to TRBJ2-5, with 8 bases lining up with TRBD1. Losses at the gene ends were 5 bases for V and 5 bases for J; bases not matched to a gene: 4. The CDR3 has 13 amino acids. Germline CDR1 reads LNHDA; CDR2 reads SQIVND (reference sequence).

CDR3 sequence: CASSSNRGHEKLFF. The CDR3, as DNA: TGTGCCAGCAGTTCTAATAGAGGTCATGAAAAACTGTTTTTT. J is TRBJ1-4 and V is TRBV5-4; D uncertain. V shed 5 bases and J shed 6 bases, with 14 bases lying between them. CDR3 size: 14 residues. Germline loops: CDR1 SGHNT, CDR2 YYREEE (reference sequence).

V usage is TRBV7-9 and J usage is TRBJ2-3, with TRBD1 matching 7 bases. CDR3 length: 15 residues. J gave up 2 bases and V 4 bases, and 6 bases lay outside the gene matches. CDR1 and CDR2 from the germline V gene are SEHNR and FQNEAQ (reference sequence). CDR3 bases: TGTGCCAGCAGCTCGAGGGGGCTGTTCACAGATACGCAGTATTTT. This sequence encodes CASSSRGLFTDTQYF.

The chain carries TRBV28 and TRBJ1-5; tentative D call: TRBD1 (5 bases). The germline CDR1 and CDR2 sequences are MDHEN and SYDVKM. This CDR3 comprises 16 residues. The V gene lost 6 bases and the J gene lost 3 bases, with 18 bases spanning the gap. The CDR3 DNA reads TGTGCCAGCAGGGATGGGTCGGGGGGGAACAATCAGCCCCAGCATTTT. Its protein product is CASRDGSGGNNQPQHF. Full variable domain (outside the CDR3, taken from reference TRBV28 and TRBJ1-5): DVKVTQSSRYLVKRTGEKVFLECVQDMDHENMFWYRQDPGLGLRLIYFSYDVKMKEKGDIPEGYSVSREKKERFSLILESASTNQTSMYLCASRDGSGGNNQPQHFGDGTRLSIL.

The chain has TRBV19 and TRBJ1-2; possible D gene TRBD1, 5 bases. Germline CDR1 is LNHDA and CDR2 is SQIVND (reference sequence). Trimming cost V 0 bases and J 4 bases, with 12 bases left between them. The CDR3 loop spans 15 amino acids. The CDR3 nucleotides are TGTGCCAGTAGTATAGATGGAGGGGTTTCCTATGGCTACACCTTC. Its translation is CASSIDGGVSYGYTF.

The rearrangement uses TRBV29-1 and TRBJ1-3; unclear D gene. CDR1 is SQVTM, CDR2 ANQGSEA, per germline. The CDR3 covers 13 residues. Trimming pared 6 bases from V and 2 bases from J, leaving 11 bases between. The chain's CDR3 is CSVAETAGNTIYF. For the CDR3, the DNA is TGCAGCGTCGCGGAGACTGCTGGAAACACCATATATTTT.

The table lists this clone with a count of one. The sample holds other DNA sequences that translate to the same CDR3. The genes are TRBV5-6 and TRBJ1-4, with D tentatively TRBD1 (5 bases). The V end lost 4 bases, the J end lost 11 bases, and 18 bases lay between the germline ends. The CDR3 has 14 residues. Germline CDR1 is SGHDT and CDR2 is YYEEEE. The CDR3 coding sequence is TGTGCCAGCAGCGAATGGGCAGGGTTAGGGAAACTGTTTTTT. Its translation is CASSEWAGLGKLFF.

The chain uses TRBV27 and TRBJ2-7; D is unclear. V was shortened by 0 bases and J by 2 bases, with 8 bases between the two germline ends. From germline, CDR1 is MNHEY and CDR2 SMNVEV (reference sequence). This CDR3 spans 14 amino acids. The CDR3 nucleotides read TGTGCCAGCAGTTTATCGGTCACTACCTACGAGCAGTACTTC. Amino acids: CASSLSVTTYEQYF.

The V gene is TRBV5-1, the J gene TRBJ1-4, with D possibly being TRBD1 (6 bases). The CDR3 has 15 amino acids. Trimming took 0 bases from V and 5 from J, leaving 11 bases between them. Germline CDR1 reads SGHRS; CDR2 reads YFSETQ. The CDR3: CASSLAGAPNEKLFF. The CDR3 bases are TGCGCCAGCAGCTTGGCAGGGGCGCCGAATGAAAAACTGTTTTTT.

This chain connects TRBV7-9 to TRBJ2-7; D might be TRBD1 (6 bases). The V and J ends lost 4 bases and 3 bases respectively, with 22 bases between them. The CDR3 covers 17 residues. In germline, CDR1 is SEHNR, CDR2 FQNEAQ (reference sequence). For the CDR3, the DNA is TGTGCCAGCAGCTCCGAAGACAGGCAACGTTCAGGCTACGAGCAGTACTTC. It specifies CASSSEDRQRSGYEQYF. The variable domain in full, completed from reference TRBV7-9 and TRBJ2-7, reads DTGVSQNPRHKITKRGQNVTFRCDPISEHNRLYWYRQTLGQGPEFLTYFQNEAQLEKSRLLSDRFSAERPKGSFSTLEIQRTEQGDSAMYLCASSSEDRQRSGYEQYFGPGTRLTVT.

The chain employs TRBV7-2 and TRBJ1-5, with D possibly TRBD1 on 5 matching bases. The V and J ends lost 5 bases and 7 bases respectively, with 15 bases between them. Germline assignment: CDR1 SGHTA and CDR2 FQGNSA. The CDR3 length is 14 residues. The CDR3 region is CASSHPGGVQPQHF. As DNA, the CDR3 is TGTGCCAGCAGCCATCCCGGGGGGGTCCAGCCCCAGCATTTT.

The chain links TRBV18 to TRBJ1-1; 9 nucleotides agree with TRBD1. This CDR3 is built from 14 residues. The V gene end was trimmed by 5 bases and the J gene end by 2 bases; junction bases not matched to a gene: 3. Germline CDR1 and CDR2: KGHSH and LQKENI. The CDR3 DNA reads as TGTGCCAGCTCAAAGGGACAGGGAAACACTGAAGCTTTCTTT. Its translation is CASSKGQGNTEAFF.

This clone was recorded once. CDR3 sequence reads: CASSLDQGWIYTF. CDR3 in DNA: TGCGCCAGCAGCTTGGATCAGGGTTGGATTTACACCTTC. The chain has TRBV5-1 and TRBJ1-2, with a possible D match to TRBD1 (5 bases). Trimming removed 0 bases at V and 11 bases at J, with 14 bases between. From germline, CDR1 is SGHRS and CDR2 YFSETQ. The CDR3 is 13 amino acids.

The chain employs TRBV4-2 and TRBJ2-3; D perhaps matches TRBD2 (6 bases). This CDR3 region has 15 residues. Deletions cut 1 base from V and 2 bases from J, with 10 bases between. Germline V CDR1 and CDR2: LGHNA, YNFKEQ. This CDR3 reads CASSQGGTLTDTQYF. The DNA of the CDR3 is TGTGCCAGCAGCCAAGGCGGGACTCTCACAGATACGCAGTATTTT.

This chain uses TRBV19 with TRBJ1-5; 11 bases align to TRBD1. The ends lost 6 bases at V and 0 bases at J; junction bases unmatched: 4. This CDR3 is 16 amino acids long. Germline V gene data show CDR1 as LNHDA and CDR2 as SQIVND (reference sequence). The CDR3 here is CASRGQGAYSNQPQHF. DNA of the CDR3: TGTGCCAGTAGAGGACAGGGGGCGTATAGCAATCAGCCCCAGCATTTT.

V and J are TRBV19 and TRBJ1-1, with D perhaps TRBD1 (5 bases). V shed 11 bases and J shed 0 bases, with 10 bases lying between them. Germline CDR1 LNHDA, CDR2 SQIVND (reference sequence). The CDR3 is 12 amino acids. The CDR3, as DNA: TGTGCCGCACGGGGGATGAACACTGAAGCTTTCTTT. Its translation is CAARGMNTEAFF.

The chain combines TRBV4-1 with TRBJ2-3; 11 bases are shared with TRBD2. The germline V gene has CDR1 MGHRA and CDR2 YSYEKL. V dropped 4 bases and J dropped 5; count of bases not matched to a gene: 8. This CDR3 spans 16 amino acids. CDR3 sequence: CASSRAGTSGQDTQYF. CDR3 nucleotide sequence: TGCGCCAGCAGCCGCGCCGGGACTAGCGGCCAAGATACGCAGTATTTT.

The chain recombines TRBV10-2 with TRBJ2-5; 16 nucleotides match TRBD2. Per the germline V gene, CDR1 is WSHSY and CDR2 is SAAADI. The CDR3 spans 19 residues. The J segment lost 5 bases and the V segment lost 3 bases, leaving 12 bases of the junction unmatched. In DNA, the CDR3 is TGCGCCAGCAGTGACCCGACCGGGACTAGCGGGGGGGCCCGGGAGACCCAGTACTTC. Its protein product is CASSDPTGTSGGARETQYF.

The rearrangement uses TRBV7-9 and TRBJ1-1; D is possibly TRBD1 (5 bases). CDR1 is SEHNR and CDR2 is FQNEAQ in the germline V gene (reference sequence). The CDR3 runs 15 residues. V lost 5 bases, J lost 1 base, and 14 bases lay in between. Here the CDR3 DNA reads TGTGCCAGCAGCGTACAGGACCCTTGGAACACTGAAGCTTTCTTT. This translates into CASSVQDPWNTEAFF.

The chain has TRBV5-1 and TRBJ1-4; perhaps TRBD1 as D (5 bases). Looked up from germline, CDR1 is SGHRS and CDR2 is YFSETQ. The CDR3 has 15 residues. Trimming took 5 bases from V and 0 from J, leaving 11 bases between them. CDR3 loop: CASSRQLSTNEKLFF. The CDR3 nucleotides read TGCGCCAGCAGTCGACAGCTGTCAACTAATGAAAAACTGTTTTTT.

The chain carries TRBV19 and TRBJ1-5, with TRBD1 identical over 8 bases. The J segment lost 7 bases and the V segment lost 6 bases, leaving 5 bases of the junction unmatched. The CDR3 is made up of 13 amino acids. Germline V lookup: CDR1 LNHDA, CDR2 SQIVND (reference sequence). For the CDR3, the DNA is TGTGCCAGTAGCGGACAGGGACGGCAGCCCCAGCATTTT. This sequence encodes CASSGQGRQPQHF.